Listed below are T cell receptor beta chains from one sample, sequenced in a study of T cells in localized non-small cell lung cancer. The table came from immunoSEQ multiplex PCR; TCRdb's copy has only in-frame clones and leaves some out. The sample holds fewer than 35,000 clones, approximately 88% seen once. The specimen comprised peripheral blood, sampled before any cancer treatment. The receptors shown here come from a female donor older than 55 with stage I lung adenocarcinoma. Each CDR3 is given with its conserved first and last residue.

CDR3: CASSPRQASSGNTIYF
V: TRBV7-9
J: TRBJ1-3

CDR3: CASRGQGLVQPQHF
V: TRBV19
J: TRBJ1-5

CDR3: CASSQGFGDGTEAFF
V: TRBV4-3
J: TRBJ1-1

CDR3: CASSIATGVRAYGYTF
V: TRBV19
J: TRBJ1-2

CDR3: CASSRQGGSGYTF
V: TRBV9
J: TRBJ1-2

CDR3: CASSSPGVSGANVLTF
V: TRBV28
J: TRBJ2-6

CDR3: CASGSAAGTLADTQYF
V: TRBV12-5
J: TRBJ2-3

CDR3: CASSSYPTWEQFF
V: TRBV27
J: TRBJ2-1

CDR3: CASSVEGNTEAFF
V: TRBV9
J: TRBJ1-1

CDR3: CASSYSRTAVYGYTF
V: TRBV6-5
J: TRBJ1-2